This TCR beta chain appears in the sequencing data of a study of response to subunit inactivated influenza vaccine (dated by TCRdb to 2017 to 2018). Notes on the research overall: Deep quantitative profiling of the T cell receptor repertoire was used in the study to follow responses to a trivalent subunit inactivated influenza vaccine.

This clonotype was picked up a small number of times. Its antigen remains unidentified. Base qualities were left out, and no much larger clone turns up one base away. The library was produced with RT-PCR. Sequencing was performed on an Illumina HiSeq 2500. Starting from the raw public reads, TCRdb applied fastp trimming at Q25, assembled clones with MiXCR and retained in-frame beta chains. Rows are combined by CDR3 protein, so each entry shows the most common genes and DNA. The sample has 630,000 or so distinct CDR3 sequences on record, approximately 15% of them singletons. The ten largest make up around a tenth of the sample. Broad study findings and their caveats: The authors suggested that each seasonal influenza vaccination may recruit only a limited number of new T cells.

Trimming removed 3 bases from V and 5 bases from J; the gene matches leave 6 bases unexplained. Counted from cysteine to phenylalanine, this CDR3 has 14 amino acids. The only DNA kept is the CDR3, 42 bases in frame from the first base. CDR1 and CDR2, looked up from the germline V gene (reference sequence), are LNHDA and SQIVND. The chain links TRBV19 with TRBJ2-5; 7 bases in the middle match TRBD1. The sequenced sample was PBMCs from blood, obtained less than 13 days after vaccination. The TCR was taken from a man in his fifties who received an inactivated influenza vaccine. Donor details come from another sample of the same person, matched by shared clones. DNA sequence: TGTGCCAGTAGTATTAGACAGGGCAAGGAGACCCAGTACTTC. Its protein product is CASSIRQGKETQYF. Here the CDR3 is joined to the reference TRBV19 and TRBJ2-5 genes, and the full variable domain is: DGGITQSPKYLFRKEGQNVTLSCEQNLNHDAMYWYRQDPGQGLRLIYYSQIVNDFQKGDIAEGYSVSREKKESFPLTVTSAQKNPTAFYLCASSIRQGKETQYFGPGTRLLVL.